Listed below are T cell receptor beta chains from one sample, sequenced in a study of T cells in Graves' hyperthyroidism and ophthalmopathy. Using its own MiXCR run on the multiplex PCR reads, TCRdb lists one record per CDR3 protein. This table has around 760,000 distinct CDR3 sequences, approximately 36% appearing once. Sequences were obtained from blood. Receptor source: a woman in her thirties or forties with Graves' hyperthyroidism. The CDR3 runs from the conserved cysteine through the conserved F or W.

V gene	J gene	CDR3 protein
TRBV9	TRBJ2-7	CASSVGDSGAYEQYF
TRBV7-9	TRBJ1-1	CASSANGQGFTEAFF
TRBV10-3	TRBJ2-6	CAISESEVWDRSQLGGANVLTF
TRBV25-1	TRBJ1-5	CARVGAGNQPQHF
TRBV6-5	TRBJ1-6	CASSWTTGAHNSPLHF
TRBV19	TRBJ1-5	CASSISGQGNQPQHF
TRBV7-2	TRBJ2-1	CATRYPGGEQFF
TRBV10-3	TRBJ1-1	CAIGARNTEAFF
TRBV19	TRBJ2-7	CASSIVYREAYEQYF
TRBV7-9	TRBJ1-5	CACSDRVNQPQHF
TRBV5-1	TRBJ2-7	CASRGSSTGPGEQYF
TRBV7-2	TRBJ2-7	CASSYAQGAQGEQYF
TRBV12-3/TRBV12-4	TRBJ2-7	CASSLEHSHEQYF
TRBV2	TRBJ1-2	CASSDSLDRSSRDGYTF
TRBV7-6	TRBJ2-7	CASSPEFSTIYEQYF
TRBV6-5	TRBJ2-7	CASSYGQEFYEQYF
TRBV7-9	TRBJ1-5	CASSPTSGGQGNQPQHF
TRBV10-3	TRBJ2-7	CAIRPGQGGSGEQYF
TRBV5-1	TRBJ2-3	CASSVTSTDTQYF
TRBV7-2	TRBJ2-7	CASSLARGSWGTYEQYF
TRBV19	TRBJ2-2	CASVSGQGYTGELFF
TRBV9	TRBJ1-5	CASSVDVGQPQHF
TRBV7-8	TRBJ2-3	CASSERLVQYF
TRBV10-3	TRBJ2-7	CAIGTDPYEQYF
TRBV2	TRBJ2-5	CASTKGRDGTQYF
TRBV14	TRBJ2-7	CASRAQGLAGYEQYF
TRBV7-2	TRBJ2-7	CASSFYRDAEEQYF
TRBV2	TRBJ2-3	CASTNRETDTQYF
TRBV7-9	TRBJ2-7	CASSVGQGGSYEQYF
TRBV29-1	TRBJ1-1	CSVTAGTRNTEAFF
TRBV20-1	TRBJ1-2	CSAKKGPTNYGYTF
TRBV2	TRBJ1-2	CASSAGTGVNYGYTF
TRBV19	TRBJ1-2	CASRAGEVHGYTF
TRBV7-8	TRBJ1-2	CASSLVWGSYYGYTF
TRBV7-2	TRBJ2-3	CASSLYLAGGTDTQYF
TRBV6-1	TRBJ2-7	CASRLTSSSYEQYF
TRBV7-9	TRBJ2-5	CASSDRAGGMETQYF
TRBV7-9	TRBJ2-2	CASSQDRGVGGELFF
TRBV19	TRBJ1-6	CASSLGQVGSPLHF
TRBV6-5	TRBJ1-1	CASSHGTEAFF
TRBV7-2	TRBJ2-7	CASSPEWQGIHEQYF
TRBV20-1	TRBJ2-7	CSAREGDSVGQYF
TRBV4-1	TRBJ2-7	CASSPRRYGTYEQYF
TRBV28	TRBJ2-5	CASSLSAGGQETQYF
TRBV7-2	TRBJ2-7	CASSHRDLDGYEQYF
TRBV4-3	TRBJ2-5	CASRTRTSGRGETQYF
TRBV6-6	TRBJ2-5	CASSLGAQEAQYF